The clone carrying this TCR beta chain was counted at least ten times. The antigen remains unidentified. Compared with germline, one end of the junction differs, possibly owing to a read error. Time point noted: pre-sensitization, week 0. This sample's treatment: therapeutic diphenylcyclopropenone sensitization with weekly scalp DPC. CDR3 length equals 14 residues. In the original analysis: Sample-level TCR yields exhibited a median of roughly 96,000, with a range of about 23,224 to 700,000. TCRdb recomputed calls from the RACE reads with MiXCR, one row per CDR3 protein. In this record, the V and J calls reflect TCRdb's handling and not the investigators' own analysis. The sample yields under 300,000 distinct CDR3 sequences, 8.6% seen once. The data were taken from a study of human T cells and chemical hapten exposure. Study at large: The study lasted about 24 weeks, and patients were dosed weekly with diphenylcyclopropenone on the scalp throughout. Patients were mainly female, each with alopecia areata, totalis or universalis. Findings and limits, study-wide: Among TCRs, those above 1 in 1000 frequency were unaffected by DPC sensitization.

The V call is TRBV12-3 or TRBV12-4, the J call TRBJ2-7; TRBD2 is a possible D gene (5 bases). This specimen was whole blood, taken in connection with sensitization to the hapten diphenylcyclopropenone (DPC). The TCR was taken from a woman aged 40 to 50 with alopecia areata. Some clones in this sample may be carry-over from other donors' samples. CDR3 bases: TGTGCCAGCAGTCTAGCACTGGGCGCCTACGAGCAGTACTTC. Translated, it gives CASSLALGAYEQYF.